Below, 21 T cell receptor beta chains from the same sample are listed, as sequenced in a study of blood T cell repertoires in COVID-19. This table comes from immunoSEQ multiplex PCR, and its TCRdb copy is limited to in-frame clones, with some not included. The table records over 40,000 clones, less than 90% of them present only once. Sequenced sample: peripheral blood. These receptors were collected from a human donor in a cohort sampled during active COVID-19.

The chain carries TRBV11-2 and TRBJ2-5; the D gene is possibly TRBD2 (6 bases). The CDR3 extends over 15 amino acids. Trimming shortened V by 2 bases and J by 2 bases, and 12 bases separated the two germline ends. Per the germline V gene, CDR1 is SGHAT and CDR2 is FQNNGV. CDR3 residues: CASSLLRGPQETQYF. CDR3 nucleotide sequence: TGTGCCAGCAGCTTATTGCGGGGTCCGCAAGAGACCCAGTACTTC.

This clone was detected only a few times. The chain carries TRBV19 and TRBJ2-1, with D tentatively TRBD2 (5 bases). CDR1 and CDR2 from the germline V gene are LNHDA and SQIVND (reference sequence). Trimming took off 3 bases at V and 8 bases at J, with 14 bases between the two ends. CDR3 length equals 14 residues. The CDR3 DNA follows: TGTGCCAGTAGTATCGGCCTCAGTAGCGATGAGCAGTTCTTC. This encodes CASSIGLSSDEQFF.

This chain links TRBV11-3 with TRBJ2-5; 12 bases align to TRBD2. With V trimmed by 5 bases and J by 5 bases, 9 bases remained unmatched. This CDR3 is 16 amino acids long. Per germline, CDR1 SGHNT and CDR2 YENEEA. In DNA, the CDR3 is TGTGCCAGCAGCCAACGACTAGCGGGAGCAGGGGAGACCCAGTACTTC. It encodes CASSQRLAGAGETQYF.

This clone was observed a few times. This chain links TRBV5-4 with TRBJ2-5; 9 nucleotides agree with TRBD1. The junction had 20 bases not matched to a gene; V was cut back by 4 bases and J by 4 bases. CDR1 and CDR2 from the germline V gene are SGHNT and YYREEE (reference sequence). The CDR3 totals 19 residues. CDR3 protein: CASSQSRAGTGMRRETQYF. DNA for the CDR3: TGTGCCAGCAGCCAATCACGAGCCGGGACAGGGATGCGCAGAGAGACCCAGTACTTC.

The chain joins TRBV6-5 to TRBJ1-5, with D possibly matching TRBD1 (6 bases). Germline V gene sequence: CDR1 MNHEY, CDR2 SVGAGI. The V and J ends lost 5 bases and 4 bases respectively, with 9 bases between them. There are 13 residues in the CDR3. CDR3 residues: CASSTRGNQPQHF. CDR3 nucleotide sequence: TGTGCCAGCAGTACCAGGGGTAATCAGCCCCAGCATTTT.

The chain employs TRBV5-1 and TRBJ1-2; 8 bases are a match to TRBD1. The trim removed 3 bases at V and 4 bases at J, leaving 8 bases unmatched. The germline V gene encodes CDR1 SGHRS and CDR2 YFSETQ. The length of the CDR3 is 15 residues. CDR3 sequence: CASSSTGQVTYGYTF. The CDR3 bases are TGCGCCAGCAGCTCGACGGGACAGGTGACCTATGGCTACACCTTC. The full variable domain, with the rest looked up from reference TRBV5-1 and TRBJ1-2, is KAGVTQTPRYLIKTRGQQVTLSCSPISGHRSVSWYQQTPGQGLQFLFEYFSETQRNKGNFPGRFSGRQFSNSRSEMNVSTLELGDSALYLCASSSTGQVTYGYTFGSGTRLTVV.

The chain's CDR3 is CASSARAGGPDTQYF. In DNA form, the CDR3 reads TGTGCCAGCAGTGCTCGAGCGGGAGGGCCGGATACGCAGTATTTT. The chain employs TRBV25-1 and TRBJ2-3, with TRBD2 matching 10 bases. Germline-derived CDR1 and CDR2 are MGHDK and SYGVNS. After removal of 4 bases from V and 6 bases from J, the junction contained 7 bases not matched to a gene. The CDR3 covers 15 residues.

The chain has TRBV6-5 and TRBJ1-1; D ambiguous. Germline V CDR1 and CDR2: MNHEY, SVGAGI. The CDR3 sequence is 14 residues long. V lost 0 bases, J lost 1 base, and 6 bases lay in between. This chain's CDR3 is CASSYSRANTEAFF. The CDR3 DNA reads TGTGCCAGCAGTTACTCGAGGGCGAACACTGAAGCTTTCTTT.

This chain joins TRBV5-1 and TRBJ2-2; the match to TRBD1 covers 11 bases. Germline CDR1 and CDR2: SGHRS and YFSETQ. V lost 0 bases and J lost 3; bases outside the gene matches: 1. This CDR3 has 16 amino acids. CDR3 protein: CASSLGDRGYTGELFF. Written as DNA, the CDR3 is TGCGCCAGCAGCTTGGGGGACAGGGGGTACACCGGGGAGCTGTTTTTT. Based on the CDR3 plus reference TRBV5-1 and TRBJ2-2, the full variable domain is KAGVTQTPRYLIKTRGQQVTLSCSPISGHRSVSWYQQTPGQGLQFLFEYFSETQRNKGNFPGRFSGRQFSNSRSEMNVSTLELGDSALYLCASSLGDRGYTGELFFGEGSRLTVL.

CDR3 DNA sequence: TGTGCCAGCAGCTTATCTTTGGGAAACACCATATATTTT. As protein: CASSLSLGNTIYF. The chain recombines TRBV11-2 with TRBJ1-3, with D unclear. The length of the CDR3 is 13 residues. The germline V gene has CDR1 SGHAT and CDR2 FQNNGV. The V end lost 2 bases, the J end lost 4 bases, and 6 bases lay between the germline ends. The full variable domain, its missing parts supplied by reference TRBV11-2 and TRBJ1-3, is EAGVAQSPRYKIIEKRQSVAFWCNPISGHATLYWYQQILGQGPKLLIQFQNNGVVDDSQLPKDRFSAERLKGVDSTLKIQPAKLEDSAVYLCASSLSLGNTIYFGEGSWLTVV.

This clone was found a few times. The chain links TRBV7-8 to TRBJ2-3, with D unclear. Per germline, CDR1 SGHVS and CDR2 FQNEAQ. This CDR3 contains 13 residues. V was pared by 5 bases and J by 0 bases, with 6 bases between. The CDR3 DNA sequence: TGTGCCAGCAGCCCTTATAGCACAGATACGCAGTATTTT. It yields the protein CASSPYSTDTQYF.

The V gene is TRBV7-6, the J gene TRBJ1-6, with 8 bases identical to TRBD1. The CDR3 loop spans 16 amino acids. Germline assignment: CDR1 SGHVS and CDR2 FNYEAQ. The V gene end was trimmed by 5 bases and the J gene end by 8 bases; junction bases not matched to a gene: 11. CDR3 sequence: CASSPQGGRDDSPLHF. The CDR3 nucleotides read TGTGCCAGCAGCCCACAGGGGGGGAGGGACGATTCACCCCTCCACTTT.

The J gene is TRBJ1-2, the V gene TRBV11-2, with TRBD1 matching over 9 bases. Germline V gives CDR1 SGHAT, CDR2 FQNNGV. Trimming at V came to 6 bases and at J to 2 bases, leaving 4 bases not matched to a gene. The CDR3 contains 14 residues. The DNA of the CDR3 is TGTGCCAGCAGTCAACAGGGGGCCAACTATGGCTACACCTTC. It encodes CASSQQGANYGYTF.

The rearrangement links TRBV6-1 to TRBJ1-1, with D possibly matching TRBD1 (6 bases). The germline CDR1 and CDR2 sequences are MNHNS and SASEGT. The CDR3 sequence is 16 residues long. Trimming stripped 4 bases from V and 5 bases from J, with 20 bases between. CDR3 amino acids: CASSADWGQMGTEAFF. CDR3 in DNA: TGTGCCAGCAGTGCGGACTGGGGGCAAATGGGGACTGAAGCTTTCTTT.

The table lists this clone with a few counts. The rearrangement joins TRBV19 to TRBJ1-2, with 7 bases lining up with TRBD1. Germline-derived CDR1 and CDR2 are LNHDA and SQIVND (reference sequence). Losses at the gene ends were 5 bases for V and 1 base for J; bases not matched to a gene: 7. The CDR3 length is 15 residues. The CDR3 protein is CASSVTGKDNYGYTF. The CDR3 DNA reads TGTGCCAGTAGTGTGACAGGGAAGGATAACTATGGCTACACCTTC. The full variable domain, completed using reference TRBV19 and TRBJ1-2, is DGGITQSPKYLFRKEGQNVTLSCEQNLNHDAMYWYRQDPGQGLRLIYYSQIVNDFQKGDIAEGYSVSREKKESFPLTVTSAQKNPTAFYLCASSVTGKDNYGYTFGSGTRLTVV.

The chain recombines TRBV7-3 with TRBJ1-1, with 10 bases lining up with TRBD1. J was trimmed by 4 bases and V by 2 bases; bases with no gene match: 4. The CDR3 is made up of 15 amino acids. Looked up from germline, CDR1 is SGHTA and CDR2 is FQGTGA. The CDR3 nucleotides read TGTGCCAGCAGCTTATCCCGGACAGGGGGCACTGAAGCTTTCTTT. Its translation is CASSLSRTGGTEAFF.

The chain couples TRBV19 to TRBJ2-2; 8 bases are a match to TRBD1. Germline values: CDR1 LNHDA, CDR2 SQIVND (reference sequence). The junction had 11 bases not matched to a gene; V was cut back by 3 bases and J by 5 bases. The CDR3 is 17 amino acids. Written as DNA, the CDR3 is TGTGCCAGTAGTATGAGGGCAGGGGGCGGTAGGACCGGGGAGCTGTTTTTT. It specifies CASSMRAGGGRTGELFF.

The chain employs TRBV16 and TRBJ2-3; the D gene is possibly TRBD2 (5 bases). The length of the CDR3 is 14 residues. The germline gives CDR1 KGHSY, CDR2 FQNENV. Trimming cost V 4 bases and J 3 bases, with 11 bases left between them. The CDR3 nucleotides are TGTGCCAGCAGCCGGTCGGGCGGGACAGATACGCAGTATTTT. Amino acids: CASSRSGGTDTQYF.

This clone was found once. The chain carries TRBV5-1 and TRBJ2-3; maybe TRBD2 (7 bases). CDR3 size: 16 residues. Per the germline V gene, CDR1 is SGHRS and CDR2 is YFSETQ. Trimming shortened V by 6 bases and J by 0 bases, and 17 bases separated the two germline ends. The CDR3 loop reads CASKITGGQSTDTQYF. CDR3 nucleotide sequence: TGCGCCAGCAAAATAACCGGGGGGCAAAGCACAGATACGCAGTATTTT. The entire variable domain, with the rest obtained from reference TRBV5-1 and TRBJ2-3, is as follows: KAGVTQTPRYLIKTRGQQVTLSCSPISGHRSVSWYQQTPGQGLQFLFEYFSETQRNKGNFPGRFSGRQFSNSRSEMNVSTLELGDSALYLCASKITGGQSTDTQYFGPGTRLTVL.

The chain joins TRBV11-3 to TRBJ2-3, with D perhaps TRBD1 or TRBD2 (6 bases each). Looked up from germline, CDR1 is SGHNT and CDR2 is YENEEA. There are 15 residues in the CDR3. V dropped 5 bases and J dropped 0 bases, with 12 bases sitting between them. The CDR3 coding sequence is TGTGCCAGCAGCCTAGGGGGAGGAAGCACAGATACGCAGTATTTT. Its protein product is CASSLGGGSTDTQYF.

This chain connects TRBV6-5 to TRBJ2-2, with D perhaps matching TRBD2 (5 bases). The CDR3 sequence is 14 residues long. Per the germline V gene, CDR1 is MNHEY and CDR2 is SVGAGI. Trimming took off 5 bases at V and 7 bases at J, with 14 bases between the two ends. The CDR3 region has the DNA TGTGCCAGCAGTCTCGGGATCAGGATCGGGGAGCTGTTTTTT. Encoded protein: CASSLGIRIGELFF.